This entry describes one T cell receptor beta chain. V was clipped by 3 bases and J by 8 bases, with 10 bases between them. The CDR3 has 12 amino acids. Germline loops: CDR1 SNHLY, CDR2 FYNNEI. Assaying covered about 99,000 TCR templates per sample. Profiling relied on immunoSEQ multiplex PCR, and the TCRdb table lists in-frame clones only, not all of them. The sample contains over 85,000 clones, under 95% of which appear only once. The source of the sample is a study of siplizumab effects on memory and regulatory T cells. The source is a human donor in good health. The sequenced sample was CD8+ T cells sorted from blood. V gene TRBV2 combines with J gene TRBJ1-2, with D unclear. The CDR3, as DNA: TGTGCCAGCAGTGATAGGACTAAAGGCTACACCTTC. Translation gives CASSDRTKGYTF.